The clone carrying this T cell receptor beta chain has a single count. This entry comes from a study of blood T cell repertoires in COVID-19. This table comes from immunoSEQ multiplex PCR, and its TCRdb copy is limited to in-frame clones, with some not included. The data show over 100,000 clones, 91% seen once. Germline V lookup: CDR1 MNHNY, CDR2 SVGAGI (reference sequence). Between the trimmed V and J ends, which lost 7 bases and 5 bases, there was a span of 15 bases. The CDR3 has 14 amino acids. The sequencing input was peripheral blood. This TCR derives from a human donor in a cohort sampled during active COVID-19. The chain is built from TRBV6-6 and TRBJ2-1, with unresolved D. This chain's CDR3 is CASTNTLPNNEQFF. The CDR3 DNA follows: TGTGCCAGCACCAATACATTACCCAACAATGAGCAGTTCTTC.